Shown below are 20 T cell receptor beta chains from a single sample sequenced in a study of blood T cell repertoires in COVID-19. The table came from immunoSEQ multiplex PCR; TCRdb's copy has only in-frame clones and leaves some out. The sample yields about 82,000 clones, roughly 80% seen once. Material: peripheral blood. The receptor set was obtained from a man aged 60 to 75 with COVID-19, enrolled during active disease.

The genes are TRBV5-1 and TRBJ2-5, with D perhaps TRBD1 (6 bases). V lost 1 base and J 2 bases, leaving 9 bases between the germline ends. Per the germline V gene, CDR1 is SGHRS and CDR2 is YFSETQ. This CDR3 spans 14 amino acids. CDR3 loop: CASSLRGIQETQYF. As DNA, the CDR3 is TGCGCCAGCAGCTTGAGGGGGATACAAGAGACCCAGTACTTC. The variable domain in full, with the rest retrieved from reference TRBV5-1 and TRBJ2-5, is KAGVTQTPRYLIKTRGQQVTLSCSPISGHRSVSWYQQTPGQGLQFLFEYFSETQRNKGNFPGRFSGRQFSNSRSEMNVSTLELGDSALYLCASSLRGIQETQYFGPGTRLLVL.

CDR3 sequence (DNA): TGCGCCAGCAGCTTGGTTTCGGGAGATTGGTATGAGCAGTTCTTC. It is translated as CASSLVSGDWYEQFF. The gene calls are TRBV5-1 and TRBJ2-1; perhaps TRBD2 as D (6 bases). Trimming stripped 0 bases from V and 8 bases from J, with 15 bases between. This CDR3 contains 15 residues. Germline CDR1 and CDR2: SGHRS and YFSETQ.

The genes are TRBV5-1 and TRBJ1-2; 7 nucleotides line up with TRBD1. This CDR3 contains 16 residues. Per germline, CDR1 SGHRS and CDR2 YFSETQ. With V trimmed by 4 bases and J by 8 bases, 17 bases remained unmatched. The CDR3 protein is CASSPNGDSSLGGYTF. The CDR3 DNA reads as TGCGCCAGCAGCCCGAACGGGGACAGCAGCCTGGGAGGCTACACCTTC.

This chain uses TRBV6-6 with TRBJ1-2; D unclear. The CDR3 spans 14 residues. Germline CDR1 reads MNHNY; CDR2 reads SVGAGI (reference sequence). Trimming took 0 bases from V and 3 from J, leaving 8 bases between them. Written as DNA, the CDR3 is TGTGCCAGCAGTTACTCGGCCGGGGACTATGGCTACACCTTC. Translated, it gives CASSYSAGDYGYTF.

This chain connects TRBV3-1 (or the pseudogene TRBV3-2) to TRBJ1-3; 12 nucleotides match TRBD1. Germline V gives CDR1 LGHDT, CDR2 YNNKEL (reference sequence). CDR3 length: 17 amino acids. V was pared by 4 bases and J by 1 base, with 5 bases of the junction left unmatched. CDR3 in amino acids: CASSLGQGAASGNTIYF. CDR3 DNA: TGTGCCAGCAGCCTGGGACAGGGGGCTGCATCTGGAAACACCATATATTTT.

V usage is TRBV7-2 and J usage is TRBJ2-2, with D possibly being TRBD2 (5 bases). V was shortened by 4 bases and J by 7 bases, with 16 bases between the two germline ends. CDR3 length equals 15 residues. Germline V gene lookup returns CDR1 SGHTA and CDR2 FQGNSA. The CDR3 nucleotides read TGTGCCAGCAGCTCAAGCCCTACTAGTATCGGGGAGCTGTTTTTT. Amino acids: CASSSSPTSIGELFF.

CDR3: CASSPNRDLQAINEQFF. In DNA form, the CDR3 reads TGTGCCAGCAGCCCCAACAGGGACCTCCAGGCGATCAATGAGCAGTTCTTC. J is TRBJ2-1 and V is TRBV3-1 (or the pseudogene TRBV3-2); perhaps TRBD1 as D (6 bases). Germline lookup yields CDR1 LGHDT and CDR2 YNNKEL (reference sequence). The CDR3 consists of 17 residues. V lost 4 bases, J lost 6 bases, and 22 bases lay in between.

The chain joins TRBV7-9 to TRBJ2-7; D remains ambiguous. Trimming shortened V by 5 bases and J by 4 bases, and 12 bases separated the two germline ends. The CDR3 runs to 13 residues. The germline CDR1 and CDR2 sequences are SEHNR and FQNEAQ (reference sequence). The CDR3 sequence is CASSPEALYEQYF. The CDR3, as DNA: TGTGCCAGCAGCCCCGAAGCGCTTTACGAGCAGTACTTC.

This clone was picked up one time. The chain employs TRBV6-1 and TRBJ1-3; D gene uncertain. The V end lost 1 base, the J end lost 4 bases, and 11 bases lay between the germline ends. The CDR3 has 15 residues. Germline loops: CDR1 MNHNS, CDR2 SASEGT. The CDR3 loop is CASSEVRGGGNTIYF. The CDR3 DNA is TGTGCCAGCAGTGAAGTCCGGGGAGGGGGAAACACCATATATTTT.

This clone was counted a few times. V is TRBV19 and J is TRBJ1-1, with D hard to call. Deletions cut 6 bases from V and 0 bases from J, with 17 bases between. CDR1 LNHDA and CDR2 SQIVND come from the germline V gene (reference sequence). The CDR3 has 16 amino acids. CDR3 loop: CASRTLAGKMNTEAFF. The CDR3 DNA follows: TGTGCCAGTAGGACTCTGGCGGGGAAAATGAACACTGAAGCTTTCTTT.

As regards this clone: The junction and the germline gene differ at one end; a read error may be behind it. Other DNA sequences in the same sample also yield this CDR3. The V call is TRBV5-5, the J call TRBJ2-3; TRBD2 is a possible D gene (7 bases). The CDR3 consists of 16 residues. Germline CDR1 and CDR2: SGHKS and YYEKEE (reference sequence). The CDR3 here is CARSWGGGGRALPGYF. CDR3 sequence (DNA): TGTGCCCGCAGCTGGGGCGGGGGCGGGCGGGCCCTCCCTGGGTATTTT.

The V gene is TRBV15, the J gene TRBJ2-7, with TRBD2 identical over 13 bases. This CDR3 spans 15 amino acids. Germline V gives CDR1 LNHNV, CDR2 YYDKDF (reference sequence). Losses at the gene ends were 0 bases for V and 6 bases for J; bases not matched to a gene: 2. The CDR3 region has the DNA TGTGCCACCAGCAGAGATGGGACTAGCGGGGTCGAGCAGTACTTC. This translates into CATSRDGTSGVEQYF.

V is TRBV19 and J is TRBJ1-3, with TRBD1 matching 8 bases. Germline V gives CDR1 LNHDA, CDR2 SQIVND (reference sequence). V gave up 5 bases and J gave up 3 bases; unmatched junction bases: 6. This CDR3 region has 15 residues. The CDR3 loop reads CASSPPRGLGNTIYF. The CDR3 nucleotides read TGTGCCAGTAGTCCCCCCAGGGGGCTTGGAAACACCATATATTTT.

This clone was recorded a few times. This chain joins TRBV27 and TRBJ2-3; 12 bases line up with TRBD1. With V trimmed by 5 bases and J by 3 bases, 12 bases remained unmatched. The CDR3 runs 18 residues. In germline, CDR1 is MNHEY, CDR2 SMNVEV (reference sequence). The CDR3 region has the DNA TGTGCCAGCAGTACCGGGACAGGGGGCGGGTTGAGGACAGATACGCAGTATTTT. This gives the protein CASSTGTGGGLRTDTQYF.

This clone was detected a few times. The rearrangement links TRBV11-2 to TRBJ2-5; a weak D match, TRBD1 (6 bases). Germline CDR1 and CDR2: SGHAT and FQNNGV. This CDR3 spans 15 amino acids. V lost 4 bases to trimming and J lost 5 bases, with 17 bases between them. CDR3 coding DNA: TGTGCCAGCAGCTCGATCGGTAGGACAGATGAGACCCAGTACTTC. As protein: CASSSIGRTDETQYF.

CDR3 amino acids: CASSPGTVSDGGYTF. The CDR3 coding sequence is TGTGCCAGCAGCCCAGGGACAGTTTCTGATGGGGGCTACACCTTC. The chain combines TRBV11-3 with TRBJ1-2, with TRBD1 identical over 7 bases. Germline CDR1 is SGHNT and CDR2 is YENEEA. This CDR3 has 15 amino acids. Trimming removed 5 bases from V and 8 bases from J; junction bases left unmatched: 14.

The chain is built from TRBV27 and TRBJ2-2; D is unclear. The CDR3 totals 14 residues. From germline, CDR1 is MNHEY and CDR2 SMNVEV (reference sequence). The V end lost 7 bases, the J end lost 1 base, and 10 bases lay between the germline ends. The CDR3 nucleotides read TGTGCCAGCACCAAAACCGGGAACACCGGGGAGCTGTTTTTT. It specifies CASTKTGNTGELFF.

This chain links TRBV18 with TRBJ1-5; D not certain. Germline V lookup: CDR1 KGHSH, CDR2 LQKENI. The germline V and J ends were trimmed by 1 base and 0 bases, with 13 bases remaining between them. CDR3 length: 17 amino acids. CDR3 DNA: TGTGCCAGCTCACCACGACATCTCAGGTATAGCAATCAGCCCCAGCATTTT. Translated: CASSPRHLRYSNQPQHF. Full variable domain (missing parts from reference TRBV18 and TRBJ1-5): NAGVMQNPRHLVRRRGQEARLRCSPMKGHSHVYWYRQLPEEGLKFMVYLQKENIIDESGMPKERFSAEFPKEGPSILRIQQVVRGDSAAYFCASSPRHLRYSNQPQHFGDGTRLSIL.

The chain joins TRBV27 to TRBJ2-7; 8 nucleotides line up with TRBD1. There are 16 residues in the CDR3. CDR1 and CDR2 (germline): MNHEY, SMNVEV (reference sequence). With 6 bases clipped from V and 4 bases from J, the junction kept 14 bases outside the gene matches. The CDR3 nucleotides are TGTGCCAGCAGCGTCGTCCGGGACAGGCCAGTTTACGAGCAGTACTTC. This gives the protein CASSVVRDRPVYEQYF.

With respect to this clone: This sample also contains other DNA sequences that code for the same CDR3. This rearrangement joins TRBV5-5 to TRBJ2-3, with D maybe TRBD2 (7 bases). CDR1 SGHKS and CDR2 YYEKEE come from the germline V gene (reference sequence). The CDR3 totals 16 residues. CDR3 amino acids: CPRRLGGGGRALPGYF. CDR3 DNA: TGTCCCCGCCGGTTGGGCGGGGGCGGCAGGGCCCTCCCTGGGTATTTT. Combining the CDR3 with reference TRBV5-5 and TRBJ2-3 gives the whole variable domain DAGVTQSPTHLIKTRGQQVTLRCSPISGHKSVSWYQQVLGQGPQFIFQYYEKEERGRGNFPDRFSARQFPNYSSELNVNALLLGDSALYLCPRRLGGGGRALPGYFGPGTRLTVL.